The source of this T cell receptor beta chain is a study of CDR3 diversity in severe acne. V dropped 0 bases and J dropped 5 bases, with 15 bases sitting between them. Germline lookup yields CDR1 SGHRS and CDR2 YFSETQ. The CDR3 covers 15 residues. TCRdb re-called the PCR reads through MiXCR, storing one row per CDR3 protein. In the table there are under 95,000 distinct CDR3 sequences, around 50% of which are singletons. Material: blood. The chain has TRBV5-1 and TRBJ2-7; D not certain. This TCR came from a male donor in good health, serving as a control. For the CDR3, the DNA is TGCGCCAGCAGCTTGGCCCCGGCCGAACGCCACGAGCAGTACTTC. Protein product: CASSLAPAERHEQYF.